This TCR beta chain was sequenced in a study of blood T cells in healthy people across ages. Primers used in a second PCR of about 6 to 11 cycles were a sample-barcoded 5' primer and a J-beta primer mix. From each sample, at least 2.5 million paired-end reads containing CDR3 were obtained. TCRdb recomputed calls from the 5' RACE reads with MiXCR, one row per CDR3 protein. The top ten hold 30% of the sample, which has about 640,000 distinct CDR3 sequences, around two fifths seen once. Findings of the study overall: Shifts in expanded clonotypes may have been confounded by donor CMV status, which was unknown. The study found TCR beta diversity correlated strongly with naive T cell percentage. Conclusively comparing naive with antigen-experienced cells was impossible with unsorted PBMCs.

This clonotype was seen ten or more times. Its specificity is unknown. CDR1 DFQATT and CDR2 SNEGSKA come from the germline V gene (reference sequence). V lost 0 bases, J lost 5 bases, and 12 bases lay in between. CDR3 size: 14 residues. This TCR was sampled from a man older than 75 in good health. J is TRBJ2-3 and V is TRBV20-1; a possible D gene is TRBD2 (5 bases). Input material: blood. In DNA form, the CDR3 reads TGCAGTGCTAGAGACCTCATACGGGGAGATACGCAGTATTTT. Its protein product is CSARDLIRGDTQYF.